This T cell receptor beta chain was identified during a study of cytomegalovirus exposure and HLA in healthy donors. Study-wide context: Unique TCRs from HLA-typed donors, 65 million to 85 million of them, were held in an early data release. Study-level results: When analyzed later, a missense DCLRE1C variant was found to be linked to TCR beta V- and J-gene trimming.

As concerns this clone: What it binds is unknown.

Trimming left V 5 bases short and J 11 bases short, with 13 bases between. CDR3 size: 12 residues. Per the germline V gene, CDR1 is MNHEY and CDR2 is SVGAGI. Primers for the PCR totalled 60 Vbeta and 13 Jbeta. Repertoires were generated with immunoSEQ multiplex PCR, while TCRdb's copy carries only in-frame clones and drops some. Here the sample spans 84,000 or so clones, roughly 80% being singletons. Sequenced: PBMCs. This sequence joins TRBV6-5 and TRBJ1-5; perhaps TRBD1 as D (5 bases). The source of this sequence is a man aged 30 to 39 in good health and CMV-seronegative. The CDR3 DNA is TGTGCCAGCAGTGTGAGTCAGGGTACCCAGCATTTT. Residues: CASSVSQGTQHF.